Only a few counts were recorded for the clone carrying this T cell receptor (beta chain). This record comes from a study of blood T cell repertoires in COVID-19. Study-wide context: Collection of acute and convalescent COVID-19 samples took place in the United States, Italy and Spain. The analysed material was cDNA or gDNA that came from T cells, B-cell-depleted T cells, or PBMCs.

The CDR3 extends over 14 amino acids. Germline loops: CDR1 SGHTA, CDR2 FQGNSA. Trimming cost V 3 bases and J 5 bases; bases outside gene matches: 4. Sequencing used immunoSEQ multiplex PCR; TCRdb keeps in-frame clones, though not all of them. The data contain 250,000 to 350,000 clones, about 88% of them singletons. This chain joins TRBV7-2 and TRBJ2-7; TRBD2 matches at 10 bases. This TCR derives from a woman aged 55-69 years with acute or convalescent COVID-19. Sequencing input: peripheral blood. This CDR3 is CASSLTSGLDEQYF. DNA for the CDR3: TGTGCCAGCAGCTTGACTAGCGGGCTCGACGAGCAGTACTTC.